This T cell receptor (beta chain) was identified in a study of cytomegalovirus exposure and HLA in healthy donors. Measured with immunoSEQ multiplex PCR; TCRdb has only the in-frame clones, and not every one. Here the sample spans around 170,000 clones, around nine tenths being singletons. A roughly 120-subject validation cohort, separate from the roughly 670-subject first cohort, supplied the donors. A remark on this clone: Antigen specificity is unknown. One end of the junction fails to match germline, which may point to a read error.

The study's findings and limits: CMV antigen specificity of a few CMV-associated chains was confirmed in vitro. The study put about 180 TCR beta chains on its list as cytomegalovirus-associated.

Per germline, CDR1 SEHNR and CDR2 FQNEAQ (reference sequence). The CDR3 consists of 15 residues. The TCR sequence derives from a man between 18 and 29 years old in good health and CMV-seronegative. The chain carries TRBV7-9 and TRBJ2-1; the D gene is possibly TRBD1 (5 bases). The specimen was PBMCs. This CDR3 reads CASSLARAAKIKQFF. In DNA form, the CDR3 reads TGTGCCAGCAGTTTAGCCAGGGCGGCAAAAATTAAGCAGTTCTTC.